This TCR beta chain was profiled in a study of T cells in Graves' hyperthyroidism and ophthalmopathy. Study results and caveats: Ophthalmopathy and stable hyperthyroidism were told apart by a 13 V-J model.

This clonotype turned up a few times. Antigen specificity is unknown. TCR beta CDR3 regions were amplified from RNA transcripts. Primed by the HTBI set, a first-round RT-PCR was run on the TCR CDR3. TCRdb re-called the multiplex PCR reads with MiXCR, one entry per CDR3 protein. Among hundreds of thousands of distinct CDR3 sequences listed, around 38% were seen once. Patients with uncontrolled infections, other autoimmune diseases, pregnancy or lactation were excluded. Diagnostic assessment was based on clinical symptoms, serum thyroxine and TRAb, thyroid ultrasound and orbital computed tomography. The source of the PBMCs was more than 9.5 ml of fresh peripheral blood. This CDR3 is 15 amino acids long. Germline lookup yields CDR1 DFQATT and CDR2 SNEGSKA (reference sequence). Trimming removed 4 bases at V and 1 base at J, with 16 bases between.

Sequenced material: blood. The clonotype comes from a young man with Graves' hyperthyroidism. The chain links TRBV20-1 to TRBJ1-2, with unresolved D. CDR3 loop: CSANAPAGYNYGYTF. CDR3 nucleotides: TGCAGTGCTAACGCCCCGGCAGGATATAACTATGGCTACACCTTC.